A single sample gave rise to the 3 T cell receptor beta chains below, sequenced in a study of T cell repertoires in aging, cancer and after chemotherapy. The template was genomic DNA from peripheral blood, not RNA. TRB rearrangements spanning V, D and J were amplified using mixed TRB-A/B primers. TCRdb re-called the multiplex PCR reads through MiXCR, storing one row per CDR3 protein. The sample lists over 10,000 distinct CDR3 sequences; 26% were seen once. Sequenced input: blood. The receptors derive from a human donor in good health.

The rearrangement uses TRBV27 and TRBJ2-7, with TRBD2 matching 9 bases. The CDR3 totals 15 residues. V shed 3 bases and J 2 bases; nucleotides not matched to a gene: 5. CDR1 MNHEY and CDR2 SMNVEV come from the germline V gene (reference sequence). The CDR3 protein is CASSLAGGGAYEQYF. The CDR3, as DNA: TGTGCCAGCAGTTTGGCGGGGGGGGGGGCCTACGAGCAGTACTTC.

As to this clonotype: The conserved phenylalanine or tryptophan is not found at the CDR3 terminus, so this likely reflects a read error. The chain recombines TRBV6-1 with TRBJ2-7; 10 nucleotides align to TRBD1. J gave up 6 bases and V 6 bases, and 8 bases lay outside the gene matches. CDR3 size: 14 residues. Germline CDR1 MNHNS, CDR2 SASEGT. The CDR3 protein is CASSPGQGTGEQYI. CDR3 nucleotide sequence: TGTGCCAGCAGCCCGGGACAGGGGACGGGCGAGCAGTACATC.

This clonotype was found a few times. The chain joins TRBV11-2 to TRBJ1-1, with TRBD1 matching 9 bases. The CDR3 loop spans 14 amino acids. With V trimmed by 3 bases and J by 5 bases, 4 bases remained unmatched. The germline gives CDR1 SGHAT, CDR2 FQNNGV. The CDR3 DNA sequence: TGTGCCAGCAGCTTTGGACAGGGGTCGACTGAAGCTTTCTTT. Amino acid sequence: CASSFGQGSTEAFF.